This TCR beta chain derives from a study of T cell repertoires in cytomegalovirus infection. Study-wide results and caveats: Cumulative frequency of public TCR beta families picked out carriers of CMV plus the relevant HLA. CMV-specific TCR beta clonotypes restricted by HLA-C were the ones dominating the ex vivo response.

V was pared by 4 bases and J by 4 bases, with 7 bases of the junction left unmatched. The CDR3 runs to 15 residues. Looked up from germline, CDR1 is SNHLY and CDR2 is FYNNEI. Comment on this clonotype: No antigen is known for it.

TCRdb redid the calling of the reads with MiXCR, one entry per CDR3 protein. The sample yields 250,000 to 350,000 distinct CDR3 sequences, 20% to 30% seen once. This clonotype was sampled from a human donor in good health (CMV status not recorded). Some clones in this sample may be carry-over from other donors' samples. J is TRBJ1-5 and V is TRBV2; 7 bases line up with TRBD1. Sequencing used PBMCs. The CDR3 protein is CASSGLGTANQPQHF. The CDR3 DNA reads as TGTGCCAGCAGTGGGCTTGGGACAGCGAATCAGCCCCAGCATTTT.